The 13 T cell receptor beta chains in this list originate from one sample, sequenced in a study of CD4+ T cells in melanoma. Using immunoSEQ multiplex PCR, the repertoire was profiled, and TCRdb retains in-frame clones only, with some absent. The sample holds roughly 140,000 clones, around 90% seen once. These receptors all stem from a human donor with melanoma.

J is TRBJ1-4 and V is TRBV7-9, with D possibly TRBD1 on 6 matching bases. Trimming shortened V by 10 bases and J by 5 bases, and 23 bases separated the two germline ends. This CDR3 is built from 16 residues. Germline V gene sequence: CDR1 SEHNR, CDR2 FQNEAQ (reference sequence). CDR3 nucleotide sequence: TGTGCCATTAATCCCCAGGGGCGCCGCGGCAATGAAAAACTGTTTTTT. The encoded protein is CAINPQGRRGNEKLFF.

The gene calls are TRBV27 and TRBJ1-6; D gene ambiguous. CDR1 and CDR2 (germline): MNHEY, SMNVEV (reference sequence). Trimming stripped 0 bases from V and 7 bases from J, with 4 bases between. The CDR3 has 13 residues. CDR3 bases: TGTGCCAGCAGTTTATCTTGGAATTCACCCCTCCACTTT. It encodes CASSLSWNSPLHF.

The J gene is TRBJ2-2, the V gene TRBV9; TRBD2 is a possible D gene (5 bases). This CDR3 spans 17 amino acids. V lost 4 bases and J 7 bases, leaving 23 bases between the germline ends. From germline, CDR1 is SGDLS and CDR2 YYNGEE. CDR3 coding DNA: TGTGCCAGCAGCCCCTTTTCTGAGGGTGCAAGAGGCGGGGAGCTGTTTTTT. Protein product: CASSPFSEGARGGELFF.

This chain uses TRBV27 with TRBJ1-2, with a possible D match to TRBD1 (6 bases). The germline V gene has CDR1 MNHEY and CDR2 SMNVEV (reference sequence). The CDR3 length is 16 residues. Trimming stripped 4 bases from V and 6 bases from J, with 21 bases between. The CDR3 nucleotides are TGTGCCAGCAGTTCCACTCCCTCGACAGGCAACCATGGCTACACCTTC. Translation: CASSSTPSTGNHGYTF.

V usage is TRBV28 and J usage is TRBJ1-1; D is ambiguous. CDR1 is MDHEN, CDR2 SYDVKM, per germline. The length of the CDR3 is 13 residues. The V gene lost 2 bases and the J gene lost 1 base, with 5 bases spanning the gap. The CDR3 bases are TGTGCCAGCAGTTTAGGGCAGAACACTGAAGCTTTCTTT. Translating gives CASSLGQNTEAFF.

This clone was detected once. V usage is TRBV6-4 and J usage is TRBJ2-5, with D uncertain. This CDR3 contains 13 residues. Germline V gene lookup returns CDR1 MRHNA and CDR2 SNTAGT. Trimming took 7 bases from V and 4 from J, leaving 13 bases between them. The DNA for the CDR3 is TGTGCCAGCACCTCCGGACGGAGAGAGACCCAGTACTTC. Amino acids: CASTSGRRETQYF.

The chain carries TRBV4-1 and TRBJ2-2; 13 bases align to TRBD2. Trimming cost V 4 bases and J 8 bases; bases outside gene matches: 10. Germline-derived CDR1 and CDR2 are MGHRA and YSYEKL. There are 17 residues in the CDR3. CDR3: CASSPRRLAGGVGELFF. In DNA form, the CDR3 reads TGCGCCAGCAGCCCCCGTCGACTAGCGGGGGGCGTGGGGGAGCTGTTTTTT.

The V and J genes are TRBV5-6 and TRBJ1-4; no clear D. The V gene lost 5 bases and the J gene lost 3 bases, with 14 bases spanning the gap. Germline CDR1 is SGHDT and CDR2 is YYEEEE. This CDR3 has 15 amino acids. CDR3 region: CASSKGRIANEKLFF. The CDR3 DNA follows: TGTGCCAGCAGTAAGGGAAGGATAGCTAATGAAAAACTGTTTTTT.

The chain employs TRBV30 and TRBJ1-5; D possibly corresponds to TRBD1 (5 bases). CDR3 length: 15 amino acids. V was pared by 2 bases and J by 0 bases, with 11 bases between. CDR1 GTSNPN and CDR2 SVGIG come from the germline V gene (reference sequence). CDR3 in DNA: TGTGCCTGGAGTCTCCGGGGGGGTAGCAATCAGCCCCAGCATTTT. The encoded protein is CAWSLRGGSNQPQHF.

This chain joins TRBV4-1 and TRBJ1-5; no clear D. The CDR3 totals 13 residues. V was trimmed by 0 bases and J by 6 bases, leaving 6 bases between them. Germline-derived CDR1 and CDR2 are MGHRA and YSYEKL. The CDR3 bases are TGCGCCAGCAGCCAAGATAGGGTTCAGCCCCAGCATTTT. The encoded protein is CASSQDRVQPQHF.

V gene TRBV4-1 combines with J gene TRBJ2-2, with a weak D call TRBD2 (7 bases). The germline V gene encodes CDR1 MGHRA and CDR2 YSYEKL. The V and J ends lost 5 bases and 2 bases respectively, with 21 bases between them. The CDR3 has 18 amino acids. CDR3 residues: CASSSAGAGGDNTGELFF. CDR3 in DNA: TGCGCCAGCAGCTCTGCGGGGGCCGGGGGCGATAACACCGGGGAGCTGTTTTTT.

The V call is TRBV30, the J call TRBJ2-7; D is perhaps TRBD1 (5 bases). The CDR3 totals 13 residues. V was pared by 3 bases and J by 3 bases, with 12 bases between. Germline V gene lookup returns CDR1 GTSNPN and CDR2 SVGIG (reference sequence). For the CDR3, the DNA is TGTGCCTGGAGCGAAATGGGGCTCTACGAGCAGTACTTC. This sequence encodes CAWSEMGLYEQYF.

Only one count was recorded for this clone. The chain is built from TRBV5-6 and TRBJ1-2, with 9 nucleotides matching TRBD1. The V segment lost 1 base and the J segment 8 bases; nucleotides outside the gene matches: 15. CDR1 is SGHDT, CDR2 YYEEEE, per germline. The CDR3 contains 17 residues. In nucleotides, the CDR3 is TGTGCCAGCAGCTTGTATCAGCCCGGGACAGGGATAAAGGGCTACACCTTC. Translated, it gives CASSLYQPGTGIKGYTF.